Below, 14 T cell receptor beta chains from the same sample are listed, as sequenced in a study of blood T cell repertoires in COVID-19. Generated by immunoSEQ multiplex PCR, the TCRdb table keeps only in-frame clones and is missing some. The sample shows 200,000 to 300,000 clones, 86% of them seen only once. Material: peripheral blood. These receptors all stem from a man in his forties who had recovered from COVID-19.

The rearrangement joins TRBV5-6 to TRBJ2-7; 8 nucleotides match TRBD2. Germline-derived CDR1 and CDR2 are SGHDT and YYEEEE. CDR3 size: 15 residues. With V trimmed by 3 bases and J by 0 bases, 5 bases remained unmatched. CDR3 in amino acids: CASSSRSGSSYEQYF. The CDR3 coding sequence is TGTGCCAGCAGCTCTAGAAGCGGGAGCTCCTACGAGCAGTACTTC.

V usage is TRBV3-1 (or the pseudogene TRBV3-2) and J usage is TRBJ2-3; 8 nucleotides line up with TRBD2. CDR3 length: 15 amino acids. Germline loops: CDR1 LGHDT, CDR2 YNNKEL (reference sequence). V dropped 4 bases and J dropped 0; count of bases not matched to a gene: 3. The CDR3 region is CASSRGLASTDTQYF. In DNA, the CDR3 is TGTGCCAGCAGCCGCGGACTAGCTAGCACAGATACGCAGTATTTT.

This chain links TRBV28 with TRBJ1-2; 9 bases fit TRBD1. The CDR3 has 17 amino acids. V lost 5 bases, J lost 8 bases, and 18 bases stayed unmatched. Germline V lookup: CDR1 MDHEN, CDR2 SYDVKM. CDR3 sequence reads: CASSGQPSDRGGRGYTF. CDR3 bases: TGTGCCAGCAGTGGTCAACCCTCGGACAGGGGCGGTCGGGGCTACACCTTC.

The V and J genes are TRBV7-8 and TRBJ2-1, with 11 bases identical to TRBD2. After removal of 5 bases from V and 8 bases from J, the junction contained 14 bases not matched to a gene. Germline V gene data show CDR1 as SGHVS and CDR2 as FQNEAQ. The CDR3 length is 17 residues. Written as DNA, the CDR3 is TGTGCCAGCAGCCTGTATTACACTAGCGGGAGAATCTATGAGCAGTTCTTC. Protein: CASSLYYTSGRIYEQFF.

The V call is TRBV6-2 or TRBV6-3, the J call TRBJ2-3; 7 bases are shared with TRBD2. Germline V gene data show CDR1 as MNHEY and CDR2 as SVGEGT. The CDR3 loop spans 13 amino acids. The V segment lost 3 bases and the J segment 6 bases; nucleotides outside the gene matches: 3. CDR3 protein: CASSYAGGDTQYF. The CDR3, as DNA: TGTGCCAGCAGTTATGCCGGGGGGGATACGCAGTATTTT.

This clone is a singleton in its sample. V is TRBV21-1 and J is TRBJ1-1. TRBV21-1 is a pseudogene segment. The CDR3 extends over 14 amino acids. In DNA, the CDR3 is TGTGCCAGCAGCAAAGAGGAGAGGCAGAAAAAAGCTTTCTTT. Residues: CASSKEERQKKAFF.

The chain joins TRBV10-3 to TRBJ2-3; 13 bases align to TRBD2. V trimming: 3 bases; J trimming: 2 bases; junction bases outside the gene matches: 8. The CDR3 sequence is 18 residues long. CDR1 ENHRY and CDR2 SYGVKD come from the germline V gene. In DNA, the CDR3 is TGTGCCATCAGTGACCGCGGGACTAGCGGGACCATCACAGATACGCAGTATTTT. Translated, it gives CAISDRGTSGTITDTQYF.

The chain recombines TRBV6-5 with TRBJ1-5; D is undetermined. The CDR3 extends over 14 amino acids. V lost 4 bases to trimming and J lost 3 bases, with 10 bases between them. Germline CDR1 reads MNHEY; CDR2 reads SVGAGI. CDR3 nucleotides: TGTGCCAGCAGTTCTTACAGCCCCAATCAGCCCCAGCATTTT. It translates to CASSSYSPNQPQHF.

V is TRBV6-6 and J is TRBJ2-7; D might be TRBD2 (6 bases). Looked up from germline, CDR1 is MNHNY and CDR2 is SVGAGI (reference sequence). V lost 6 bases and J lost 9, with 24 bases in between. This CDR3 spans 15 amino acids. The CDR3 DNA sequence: TGTGCCAGCAGCTCAATCGGGAGAGACTTGATATCGCAGTACTTC. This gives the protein CASSSIGRDLISQYF.

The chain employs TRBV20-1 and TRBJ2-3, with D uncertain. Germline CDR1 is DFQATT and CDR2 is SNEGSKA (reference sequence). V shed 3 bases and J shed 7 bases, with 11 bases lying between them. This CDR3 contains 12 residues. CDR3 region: CSASATGNTQYF. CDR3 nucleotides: TGCAGTGCTAGTGCTACTGGTAATACGCAGTATTTT.

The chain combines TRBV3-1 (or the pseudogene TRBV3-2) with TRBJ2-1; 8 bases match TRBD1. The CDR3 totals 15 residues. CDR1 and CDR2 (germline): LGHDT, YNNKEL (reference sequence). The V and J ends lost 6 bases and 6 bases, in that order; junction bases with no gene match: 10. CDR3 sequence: CASSPRGLSFNEQFF. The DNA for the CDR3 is TGTGCCAGCAGTCCCAGGGGGCTTTCTTTCAATGAGCAGTTCTTC.

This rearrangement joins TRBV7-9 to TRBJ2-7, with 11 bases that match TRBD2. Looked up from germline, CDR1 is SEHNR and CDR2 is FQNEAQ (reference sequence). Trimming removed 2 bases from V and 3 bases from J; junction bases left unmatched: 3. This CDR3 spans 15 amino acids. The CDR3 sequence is CASSLLAGGNYEQYF. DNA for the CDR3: TGTGCCAGCAGCTTACTAGCGGGAGGAAACTACGAGCAGTACTTC.

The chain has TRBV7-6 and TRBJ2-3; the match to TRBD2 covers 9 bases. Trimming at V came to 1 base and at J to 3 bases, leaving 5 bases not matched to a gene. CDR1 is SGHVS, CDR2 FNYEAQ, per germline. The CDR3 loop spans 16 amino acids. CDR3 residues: CASSLVGGGATDTQYF. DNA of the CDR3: TGTGCCAGCAGCTTAGTTGGCGGGGGGGCAACAGATACGCAGTATTTT. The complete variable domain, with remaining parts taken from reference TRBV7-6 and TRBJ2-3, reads GAGVSQSPRYKVTKRGQDVALRCDPISGHVSLYWYRQALGQGPEFLTYFNYEAQQDKSGLPNDRFSAERPEGSISTLTIQRTEQRDSAMYRCASSLVGGGATDTQYFGPGTRLTVL.

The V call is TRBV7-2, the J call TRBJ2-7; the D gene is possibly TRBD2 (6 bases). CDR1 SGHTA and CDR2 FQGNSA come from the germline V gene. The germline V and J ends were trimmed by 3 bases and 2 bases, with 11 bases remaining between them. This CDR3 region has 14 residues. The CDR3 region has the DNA TGTGCCAGCAGCTTGGACGGGGGTACCTACGAGCAGTACTTC. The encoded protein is CASSLDGGTYEQYF.